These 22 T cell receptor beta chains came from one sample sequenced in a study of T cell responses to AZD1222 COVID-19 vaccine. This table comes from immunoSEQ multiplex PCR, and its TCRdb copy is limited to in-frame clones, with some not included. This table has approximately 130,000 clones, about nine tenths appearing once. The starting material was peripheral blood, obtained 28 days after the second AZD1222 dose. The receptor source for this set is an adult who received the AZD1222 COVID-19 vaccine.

The CDR3: CASSLRGGNQPQHF. The CDR3, as DNA: TGTGCCAGCAGCTTAAGGGGGGGTAATCAGCCCCAGCATTTT. This rearrangement joins TRBV7-9 to TRBJ1-5, with D perhaps matching TRBD1 (6 bases). Germline CDR1 SEHNR, CDR2 FQNEAQ (reference sequence). This CDR3 has 14 residues. V was trimmed by 2 bases and J by 4 bases, leaving 9 bases between them.

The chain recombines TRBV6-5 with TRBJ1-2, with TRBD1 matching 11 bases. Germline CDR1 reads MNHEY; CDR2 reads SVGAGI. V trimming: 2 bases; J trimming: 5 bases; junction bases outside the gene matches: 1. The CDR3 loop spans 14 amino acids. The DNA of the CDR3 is TGTGCCAGCAGTTACGGACAGGGGGCGTATGGCTACACCTTC. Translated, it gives CASSYGQGAYGYTF.

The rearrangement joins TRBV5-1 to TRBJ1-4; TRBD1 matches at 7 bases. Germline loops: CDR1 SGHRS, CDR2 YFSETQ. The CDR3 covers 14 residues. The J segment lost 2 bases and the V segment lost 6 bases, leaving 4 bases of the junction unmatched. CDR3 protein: CASTEGATNEKLFF. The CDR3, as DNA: TGCGCCAGCACGGAGGGGGCCACTAATGAAAAACTGTTTTTT.

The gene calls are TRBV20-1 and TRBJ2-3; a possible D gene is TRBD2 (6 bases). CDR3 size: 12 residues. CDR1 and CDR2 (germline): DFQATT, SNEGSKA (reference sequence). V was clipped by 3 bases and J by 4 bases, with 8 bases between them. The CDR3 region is CSASLAADTQYF. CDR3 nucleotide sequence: TGCAGTGCTAGTTTAGCGGCAGATACGCAGTATTTT.

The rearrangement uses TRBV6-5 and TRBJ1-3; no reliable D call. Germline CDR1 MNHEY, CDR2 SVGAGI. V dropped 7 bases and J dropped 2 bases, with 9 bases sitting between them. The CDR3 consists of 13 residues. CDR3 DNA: TGTGCCAGCACTAGGGAAACTGGAAACACCATATATTTT. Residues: CASTRETGNTIYF.

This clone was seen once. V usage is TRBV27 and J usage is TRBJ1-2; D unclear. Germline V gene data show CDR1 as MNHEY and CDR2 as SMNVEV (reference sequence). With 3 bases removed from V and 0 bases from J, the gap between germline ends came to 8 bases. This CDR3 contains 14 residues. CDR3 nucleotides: TGTGCCAGCAGTTTCGCACGTTCTAACTATGGCTACACCTTC. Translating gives CASSFARSNYGYTF.

The CDR3 sequence: CASSPPTSGGYNEQFF. CDR3 DNA sequence: TGTGCCAGCTCACCCCCGACTAGCGGGGGATACAATGAGCAGTTCTTC. This chain joins TRBV18 and TRBJ2-1; 12 nucleotides agree with TRBD2. Germline lookup yields CDR1 KGHSH and CDR2 LQKENI. The V gene end was trimmed by 3 bases and the J gene end by 4 bases; junction bases not matched to a gene: 4. This CDR3 region has 16 residues.

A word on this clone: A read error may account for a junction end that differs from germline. The CDR3 DNA reads TGTGCCAGCAGACAAGGAGGTGACACCCGCTATGGCTACACCTTC. It is translated as CASRQGGDTRYGYTF. V usage is TRBV14 and J usage is TRBJ1-2; D gene uncertain. The germline gives CDR1 SGHDN, CDR2 FVKESK. CDR3 size: 15 residues.

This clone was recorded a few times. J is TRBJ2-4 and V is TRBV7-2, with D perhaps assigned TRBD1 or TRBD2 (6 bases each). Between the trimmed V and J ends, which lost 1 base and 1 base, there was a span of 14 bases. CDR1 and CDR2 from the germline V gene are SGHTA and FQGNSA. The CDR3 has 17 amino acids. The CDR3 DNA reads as TGTGCCAGCAGCTTAGTCGAGGGGGGATGGGCCAAAAACATTCAGTACTTC. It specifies CASSLVEGGWAKNIQYF.

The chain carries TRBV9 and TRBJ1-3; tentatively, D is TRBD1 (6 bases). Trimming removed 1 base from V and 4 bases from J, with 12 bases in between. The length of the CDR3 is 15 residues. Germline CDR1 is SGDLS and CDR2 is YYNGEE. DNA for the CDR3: TGTGCCAGCAGCGTATTAGGGGGTGGAGGAAACACCATATATTTT. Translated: CASSVLGGGGNTIYF.

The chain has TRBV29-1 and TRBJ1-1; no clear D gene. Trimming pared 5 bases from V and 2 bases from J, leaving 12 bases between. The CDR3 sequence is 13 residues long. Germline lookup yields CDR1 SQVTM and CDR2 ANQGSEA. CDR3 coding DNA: TGCAGCGTTCAGGTCTTGGACAACACTGAAGCTTTCTTT. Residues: CSVQVLDNTEAFF.

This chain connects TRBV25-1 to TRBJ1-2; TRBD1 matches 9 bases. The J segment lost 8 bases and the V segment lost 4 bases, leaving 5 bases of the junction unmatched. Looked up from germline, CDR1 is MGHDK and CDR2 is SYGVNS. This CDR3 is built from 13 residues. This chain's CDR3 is CASSGTGGRGYTF. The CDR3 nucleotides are TGTGCCAGCAGTGGAACAGGGGGCAGGGGCTACACCTTC.

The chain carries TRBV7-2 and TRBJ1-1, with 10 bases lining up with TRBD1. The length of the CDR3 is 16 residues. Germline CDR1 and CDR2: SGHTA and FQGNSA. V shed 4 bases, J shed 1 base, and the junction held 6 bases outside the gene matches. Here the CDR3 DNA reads TGTGCCAGCAGCTCCGGACAGGGGGTCCAGAACACTGAAGCTTTCTTT. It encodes CASSSGQGVQNTEAFF.

The CDR3 DNA is TGTGCCAGCAGCCAAGATTGGGCTAGCGGGAGAGGGACCTACGAGCAGTACTTC. This codes for CASSQDWASGRGTYEQYF. The gene calls are TRBV3-1 (or the pseudogene TRBV3-2) and TRBJ2-7, with 10 bases matching TRBD2. The V gene end was trimmed by 0 bases and the J gene end by 2 bases; junction bases not matched to a gene: 10. The CDR3 spans 18 residues. Germline CDR1 is LGHDT and CDR2 is YNNKEL (reference sequence).

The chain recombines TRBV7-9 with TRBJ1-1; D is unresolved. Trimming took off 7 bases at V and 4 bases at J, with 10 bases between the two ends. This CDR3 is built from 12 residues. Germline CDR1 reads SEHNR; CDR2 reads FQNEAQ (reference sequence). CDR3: CASTLYGTEAFF. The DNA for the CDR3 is TGTGCCAGCACCCTTTATGGCACTGAAGCTTTCTTT.

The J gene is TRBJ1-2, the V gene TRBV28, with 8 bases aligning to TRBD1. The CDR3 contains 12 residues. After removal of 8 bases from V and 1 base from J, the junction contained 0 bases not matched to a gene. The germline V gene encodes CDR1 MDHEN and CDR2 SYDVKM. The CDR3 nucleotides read TGTGCCAGCGGACAGGGTAACTATGGCTACACCTTC. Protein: CASGQGNYGYTF.

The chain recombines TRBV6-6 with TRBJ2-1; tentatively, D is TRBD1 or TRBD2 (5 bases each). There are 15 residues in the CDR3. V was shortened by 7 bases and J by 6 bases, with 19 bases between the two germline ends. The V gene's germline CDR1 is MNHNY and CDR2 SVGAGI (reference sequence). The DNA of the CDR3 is TGTGCCAGCAACACCCGGGACGGGACGGTCAATGAGCAGTTCTTC. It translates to CASNTRDGTVNEQFF.

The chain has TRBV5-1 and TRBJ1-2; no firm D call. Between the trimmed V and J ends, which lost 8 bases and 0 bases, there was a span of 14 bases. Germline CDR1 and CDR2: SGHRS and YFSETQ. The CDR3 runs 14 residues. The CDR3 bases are TGCGCCAGTGCAGGTGGAGGTTCTAACTATGGCTACACCTTC. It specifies CASAGGGSNYGYTF.

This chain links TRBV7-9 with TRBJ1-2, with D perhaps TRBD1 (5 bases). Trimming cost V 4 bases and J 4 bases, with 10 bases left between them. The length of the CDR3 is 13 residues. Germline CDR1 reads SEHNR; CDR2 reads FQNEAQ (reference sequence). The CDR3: CASSWQGSYGYTF. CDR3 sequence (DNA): TGTGCCAGCAGCTGGCAGGGTTCCTATGGCTACACCTTC.

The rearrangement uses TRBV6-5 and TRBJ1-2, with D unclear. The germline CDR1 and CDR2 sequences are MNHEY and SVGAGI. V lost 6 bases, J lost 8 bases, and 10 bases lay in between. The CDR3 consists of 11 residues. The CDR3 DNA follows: TGTGCCAGCAGGGACGGGTTGGGCTACACCTTC. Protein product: CASRDGLGYTF.

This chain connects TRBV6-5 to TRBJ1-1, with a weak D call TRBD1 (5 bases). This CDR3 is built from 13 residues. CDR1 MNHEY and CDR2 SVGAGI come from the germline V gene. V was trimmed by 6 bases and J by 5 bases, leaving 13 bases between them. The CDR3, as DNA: TGTGCCAGCAGCGCTGACAGTGGGACTGAAGCTTTCTTT. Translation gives CASSADSGTEAFF.

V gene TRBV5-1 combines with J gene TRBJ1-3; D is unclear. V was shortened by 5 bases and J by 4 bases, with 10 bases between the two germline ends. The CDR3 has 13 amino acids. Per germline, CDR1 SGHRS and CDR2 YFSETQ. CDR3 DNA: TGCGCCAGCAGTGGGCAGGACGGAAACACCATATATTTT. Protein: CASSGQDGNTIYF.